The T cell receptor (beta chain) under discussion was sequenced for a study of OX40 agonist ivuxolimab in advanced cancers. Regarding the research as a whole: Ivuxolimab, which targeted the costimulatory receptor OX40 (CD134), was an agonistic, fully human IgG2 monoclonal antibody. Intravenous ivuxolimab was administered to patients every 2 weeks at six dose levels: 0.01, 0.1, 0.3, 1.5, 3 and 10 mg/kg. Among the roughly 52 dose-escalation patients, 19 had hepatocellular carcinoma, 15 or so melanoma, 9 renal cell carcinoma and 9 head and neck cancer. The dose-escalation cohort was 82.7% male with a mean age of about 60 years, ranging from roughly 23 to 79. Patients were allowed to have had prior anti-PD-1, anti-PD-L1 or anti-CTLA-4 therapy, and approximately 40% of the dose-escalation patients had previously received checkpoint inhibitors. Partial responses occurred in three dose-escalation patients: two with cutaneous melanoma and one with hepatocellular carcinoma. The purpose of peripheral TCRbeta sequencing was to test whether ivuxolimab changed TCR sequence diversity and led to clonal T-cell expansion. The paper covers the monotherapy dose-escalation part of the phase I ivuxolimab trial, which included N ≈ 50 patients. Summary of the overall study and its limitations: Antigen specificity was not determined for the clonally expanded peripheral T cells. At doses of 0.1 to 3.0 mg/kg, clonal expansion of both CD4+ and CD8+ blood T cells was observed from baseline to week 6. In partial responders in the 0.1-3.0 mg/kg groups, normalized peripheral clonal expansion was found to be among the lowest, especially among CD8+ T cells. Low levels of normalized T-cell clonal expansion were also shown by some nonresponding patients. After ivuxolimab, CD8+ T cells had more expanded clones than CD4+ T cells on average.

For sequencing of the TCRbeta CDR3 region, genomic DNA was extracted from the sorted cells. The immunoSEQ Assay was used for sequencing of TCRbeta CDR3 regions. Not all clones reach the TCRdb copy of this immuneACCESS table, which keeps in-frame sequences only. Checked studies attribute under half of the gap to unresolved V genes and leave the rest unexplained. The sample table contains tens of thousands of clones; only one count was recorded for approximately 86% of them. 0.8% to 1% of the sample comes from the top ten. Patients with a history of autoimmune disease or receiving systemic immunosuppression were excluded from the trial. Peripheral blood for TCR sequencing was drawn from every dose cohort at baseline, at cycle 4 day 1 and at cycle 7 day 1. Samples came from an open-label, multicenter, first-in-human phase I dose-escalation trial of ivuxolimab. Adults with locally advanced or metastatic head and neck squamous cell, hepatocellular, melanoma or renal cell carcinoma were enrolled in the trial. CD4+ and CD8+ T cells were sorted separately from peripheral blood before TCR sequencing.

V lost 0 bases and J lost 4 bases; the stretch between them is 9 bases long. The CDR3, from cysteine to phenylalanine, totals 14 residues. Only the CDR3 portion is preserved as DNA: 42 bases, with reading frame beginning at the first base. Based on the germline V gene, the CDR1 and CDR2 sequences are SGHAT and FQNNGV. As concerns this clone: The specificity of this receptor is unknown. Within one base of it there is no much larger clone, and no base qualities were kept.

Recombination linked TRBV11-2 to TRBJ1-2, and TRBD1 may be the D gene, going by 6 matching bases. This clonotype was obtained from an adult with an advanced solid tumor such as melanoma, head and neck, liver or kidney cancer. The starting material was CD4+ or CD8+ T cells sorted from blood, obtained in a trial of the OX40 agonist ivuxolimab. The nucleotide sequence reads TGTGCCAGCAGCTTAGATCAGGGGACCTATGGCTACACCTTC. Its product reads: CASSLDQGTYGYTF.